This T cell receptor beta chain emerged from a study of blood T cell repertoires in COVID-19. About the research overall: COVID-19 samples from acute and convalescent phases originated in the United States, Italy and Spain. PBMCs, B-cell-depleted T cells, or T cells were the source of the cDNA or gDNA that made up the material.

Methods used by the authors: Amplified reference gene primers provided the basis for estimating nucleated cell counts. Generated by immunoSEQ multiplex PCR, the TCRdb table keeps only in-frame clones and is missing some. V and J calls and clone size come straight from that table; D and trimming were deduced from the DNA. In the table there are about 230,000 clones, 84% of which are singletons. The CDR3 consists of 14 residues. Germline V gene sequence: CDR1 SGHRS, CDR2 YFSETQ. Trimming removed 4 bases at V and 4 bases at J, with 13 bases between. Sequenced: peripheral blood. The V and J genes are TRBV5-1 and TRBJ2-3; D is possibly TRBD1 (5 bases). The clonotype comes from a woman aged 40 to 49 who had recovered from COVID-19. As DNA, the CDR3 is TGCGCCAGCAGCGTCCAGGGAATGTCAGATACGCAGTATTTT. As protein: CASSVQGMSDTQYF.